A single sample gave rise to the 10 T cell receptor beta chains below, sequenced in a study of blood T cells in healthy people across ages. A second roughly 6 to 11 cycle PCR used barcoded and J-beta primers. Via MiXCR, TCRdb re-called the 5' RACE reads, giving one row per CDR3 protein. The repertoire holds more than 650,000 distinct CDR3 sequences, with about 53% as singletons. Sequencing was carried out using blood. Source of these receptors: a man aged 80 or over in good health.

V gene TRBV29-1 combines with J gene TRBJ2-1; D ambiguous. The CDR3 contains 12 residues. Germline assignment: CDR1 SQVTM and CDR2 ANQGSEA. The germline V and J ends were trimmed by 2 bases and 7 bases, with 9 bases remaining between them. The CDR3 region is CSVEMGGNEQFF. DNA of the CDR3: TGCAGCGTTGAAATGGGTGGGAATGAGCAGTTCTTC.

V gene TRBV29-1 combines with J gene TRBJ2-5; 7 nucleotides agree with TRBD2. Trimming took 7 bases from V and 2 from J; bases not matched to a gene: 4. CDR3 length: 12 residues. Germline V CDR1 and CDR2: SQVTM, ANQGSEA. In DNA, the CDR3 is TGCAGCGCCGGGACTACTCAAGAGACCCAGTACTTC. Translating gives CSAGTTQETQYF.

The V and J genes are TRBV28 and TRBJ2-3; TRBD1 is a possible D gene (5 bases). Between the trimmed V and J ends, which lost 3 bases and 3 bases, there was a span of 10 bases. In germline, CDR1 is MDHEN, CDR2 SYDVKM. There are 14 residues in the CDR3. The CDR3 sequence: CASSLQGMTDTQYF. The CDR3 DNA reads TGTGCCAGCAGTTTGCAGGGTATGACAGATACGCAGTATTTT. The full variable domain, with the rest looked up from reference TRBV28 and TRBJ2-3, is DVKVTQSSRYLVKRTGEKVFLECVQDMDHENMFWYRQDPGLGLRLIYFSYDVKMKEKGDIPEGYSVSREKKERFSLILESASTNQTSMYLCASSLQGMTDTQYFGPGTRLTVL.

The DNA for the CDR3 is TGTGCCAGCAGTCTAGACAGGCTCCATGAAAAACTGTTTTTT. Translating it yields CASSLDRLHEKLFF. The rearrangement links TRBV7-2 to TRBJ1-4; weak D call: TRBD1 (6 bases). The germline V gene has CDR1 SGHTA and CDR2 FQGNSA. The CDR3 totals 14 residues. Trimming took 6 bases from V and 6 from J, leaving 14 bases between them.

The chain recombines TRBV20-1 with TRBJ2-1; D possibly corresponds to TRBD2 (6 bases). Germline-derived CDR1 and CDR2 are DFQATT and SNEGSKA (reference sequence). The CDR3 contains 13 residues. Trimming pared 0 bases from V and 7 bases from J, leaving 10 bases between. CDR3 DNA sequence: TGCAGTGCTAGAGATCGGAGCGGGAATGAGCAGTTCTTC. It yields the protein CSARDRSGNEQFF.

The chain recombines TRBV20-1 with TRBJ2-5; D might be TRBD2 (6 bases). The J call could be wrong; TRBJ2-7 is a better fit for the DNA end. This CDR3 is 10 amino acids long. Germline V gives CDR1 DFQATT, CDR2 SNEGSKA (reference sequence). The CDR3 protein is CSAQLAEQYF. The CDR3 region has the DNA TGCAGTGCGCAACTAGCCGAGCAGTACTTC.

The chain joins TRBV3-1 to TRBJ2-1; D is possibly TRBD2 (5 bases). CDR3 size: 20 residues. Trimming took 4 bases from V and 0 from J, leaving 25 bases between them. Germline V gives CDR1 LGHDT, CDR2 YNNKEL (reference sequence). The CDR3 here is CASSRISVGRVQSSYNEQFF. CDR3 sequence (DNA): TGTGCCAGCAGCCGTATCTCGGTCGGGCGGGTCCAGAGCTCCTACAATGAGCAGTTCTTC.

The V call is TRBV25-1, the J call TRBJ2-2, with 16 nucleotides matching TRBD2. The CDR3 sequence is 19 residues long. The trim removed 4 bases at V and 5 bases at J, leaving 10 bases unmatched. The germline gives CDR1 MGHDK, CDR2 SYGVNS. The CDR3 protein is CASSGGLAGGPRKTGELFF. CDR3 bases: TGTGCCAGCAGTGGGGGACTAGCGGGAGGGCCGAGGAAAACCGGGGAGCTGTTTTTT.

The table lists this clonotype with a few counts. The chain recombines TRBV7-2 with TRBJ2-7; no reliable D call. The CDR3 has 17 residues. Germline V gives CDR1 SGHTA, CDR2 FQGNSA. Trimming cost V 3 bases and J 0 bases, with 18 bases left between them. CDR3 sequence (DNA): TGTGCCAGCAGCTTCCGCTCTCCCGCCTCAACCTCCTACGAGCAGTACTTC. Translated: CASSFRSPASTSYEQYF.

This clonotype was seen more than once but under ten times. The chain links TRBV10-3 to TRBJ2-1; D is perhaps TRBD1 or TRBD2 (5 bases each). V was cut by 6 bases and J by 7 bases, with 16 bases left in between. The germline gives CDR1 ENHRY, CDR2 SYGVKD. The CDR3 loop spans 14 amino acids. The CDR3 spells CAIRGTGPQNEQFF. The CDR3 nucleotides read TGTGCCATCAGGGGGACCGGTCCCCAAAATGAGCAGTTCTTC.